The subject of this entry is one TCR beta chain. The target antigen is unknown. The sample originates from a study of T-cell memory formation after mild COVID-19. Whole-study findings and limits: CM and EM subsets held most contracting CD4+ clones; EMRA held CD8+ ones. A subset of responding clones appeared in pre-infection memory, suggesting cross-reactive memory joined. Whereas later expanders leaned CD4+, clones contracting day 15 to 85 showed a balanced CD4/CD8 makeup.

TCRdb itself ran the 5' RACE reads through MiXCR, one entry per CDR3 protein. The data hold about 180,000 distinct CDR3 sequences, with 15% to 20% observed a single time. The V gene's germline CDR1 is SGHNT and CDR2 YYREEE (reference sequence). Germline trimming cut 0 bases from V and 4 bases from J; bases unmatched to any gene: 6. The CDR3 is 16 residues long. This chain connects TRBV5-4 to TRBJ2-2; 7 bases are shared with TRBD2. Sequencing used PBMCs or a T cell subset sorted from them (not recorded which). This clonotype originated in an adult woman who had mild COVID-19 (a few samples of this study predate the infection). Cell type and time point are not known. CDR3 region: CASSLEAGRGTGELFF. CDR3 sequence (DNA): TGTGCCAGCAGCTTGGAGGCAGGGAGGGGCACCGGGGAGCTGTTTTTT.